This T cell receptor (beta chain) appears in the sequencing data of a study of long-term antiretroviral therapy in people with HIV. The study, taken as a whole, reports: Post-ART diversity increased but stayed below transplant donor controls. CDR3 length ranges were narrower in HIV repertoires than in controls.

Inclusion required at least two post-ART and at least one pre-ART PBMC samples. Concerning this clone: Its antigen is not known.

Sequencing relied on immunoSEQ assay v3.0, run at survey level. Method: immunoSEQ multiplex PCR; TCRdb's copy keeps in-frame clones and lacks some. In the table there are about 25,000 clones, about 77% of which are singletons. CDR1 and CDR2 (germline): SQVTM, ANQGSEA. The CDR3 sequence is 12 residues long. The V end lost 1 base, the J end lost 2 bases, and 6 bases lay between the germline ends. The V and J genes are TRBV29-1 and TRBJ2-7, with D possibly matching TRBD2 (5 bases). The sample here was unsorted PBMCs, taken 0.5 years after starting antiretroviral therapy. The clonotype comes from a woman aged 40 to 50 with HIV. CDR3 protein: CSVEGTAYEQYF. CDR3 DNA sequence: TGCAGCGTTGAAGGGACTGCCTACGAGCAGTACTTC.